This T cell receptor beta chain derives from a study of cytomegalovirus exposure and HLA in healthy donors. Germline lookup yields CDR1 MDHEN and CDR2 SYDVKM. Trimming took off 1 base at V and 7 bases at J, with 16 bases between the two ends. This CDR3 is 15 amino acids long. 60 Vbeta and 13 Jbeta primers were used in PCR. Method: immunoSEQ multiplex PCR; TCRdb's copy keeps in-frame clones and lacks some. This sample has some 150,000 clones; around 79% occur once, and the top ten carry around 6.2%. The sample taken for sequencing was PBMCs. The chain is built from TRBV28 and TRBJ1-2; D possibly corresponds to TRBD1 (6 bases). The receptor was derived from a man aged 25 to 40 in good health and CMV-seropositive. The CDR3, as DNA: TGTGCCAGCAGTTTATTTGGGGCAGGGGATGGTGGCTACACCTTC. Its protein is CASSLFGAGDGGYTF.